This passage covers 10 T cell receptor beta chains from one sample sequenced in a study of blood T cell repertoires in COVID-19. Libraries were prepared by immunoSEQ multiplex PCR; TCRdb keeps only in-frame clonotypes and omits some of them. The repertoire consists of around 340,000 clones, with about 86% occurring once and the leading ten covering about 3%. Material for sequencing was peripheral blood. These receptors all come from a man aged 25 to 40 with active or convalescent COVID-19.

V is TRBV4-1 and J is TRBJ1-4; perhaps TRBD1 as D (5 bases). CDR1 and CDR2 (germline): MGHRA, YSYEKL. The ends were cut back, 4 bases at V and 6 bases at J, with 21 bases in the middle. The CDR3 is 17 residues long. The CDR3 loop is CASSPAGSIGAYEKLFF. In DNA, the CDR3 is TGCGCCAGCAGCCCAGCTGGTTCCATTGGGGCATATGAAAAACTGTTTTTT.

The chain is built from TRBV7-3 and TRBJ2-3, with D unresolved. The CDR3 spans 14 residues. The germline V gene encodes CDR1 SGHTA and CDR2 FQGTGA. Trimming removed 1 base from V and 3 bases from J, with 8 bases in between. The CDR3 bases are TGTGCCAGCAGCTTAAGTCCCGTTACAGATACGCAGTATTTT. The encoded protein is CASSLSPVTDTQYF. The full variable domain, rest sourced from reference TRBV7-3 and TRBJ2-3, is GAGVSQTPSNKVTEKGKYVELRCDPISGHTALYWYRQSLGQGPEFLIYFQGTGAADDSGLPNDRFFAVRPEGSVSTLKIQRTERGDSAVYLCASSLSPVTDTQYFGPGTRLTVL.

This clone has just a few counts. This sequence joins TRBV5-4 and TRBJ2-1; TRBD2 aligns across 11 bases. Germline V lookup: CDR1 SGHNT, CDR2 YYREEE (reference sequence). V dropped 2 bases and J dropped 4; count of bases not matched to a gene: 8. The length of the CDR3 is 17 residues. The CDR3 spells CASSFPGLAAHYNEQFF. The CDR3 DNA is TGTGCCAGCAGCTTCCCGGGACTAGCGGCACATTACAATGAGCAGTTCTTC. Using reference TRBV5-4 and TRBJ2-1 for the parts outside the CDR3, the full variable domain is ETGVTQSPTHLIKTRGQQVTLRCSSQSGHNTVSWYQQALGQGPQFIFQYYREEENGRGNFPPRFSGLQFPNYSSELNVNALELDDSALYLCASSFPGLAAHYNEQFFGPGTRLTVL.

A remark on this clone: The final CDR3 position lacks the conserved phenylalanine or tryptophan, pointing to a likely read error. It is unclear where the CDR3 begins or ends on the DNA, so no DNA is shown, and the CDR3 is as TCRdb lists it. The chain employs TRBV24-1 and TRBJ1-2; the table's D gene call, TRBD1, was not cross checked with the DNA. The CDR3 length equals 10 residues, ends included. The V gene's germline CDR1 is KGHDR and CDR2 SFDVKD. CDR3 in amino acids: CATSDRDSPL.

The CDR3 protein is CAWLAASGPSTDTQYF. As DNA, the CDR3 is TGTGCCTGGTTGGCTGCTAGCGGACCTAGCACAGATACGCAGTATTTT. The chain recombines TRBV30 with TRBJ2-3, with 7 bases matching TRBD2. V trimming: 5 bases; J trimming: 0 bases; junction bases outside the gene matches: 11. The CDR3 runs to 16 residues. The germline gives CDR1 GTSNPN, CDR2 SVGIG (reference sequence).

This clone showed up just once. The rearrangement links TRBV5-1 to TRBJ1-3, with 7 bases identical to TRBD1. The CDR3 runs to 13 residues. J was trimmed by 9 bases and V by 4 bases; bases with no gene match: 7. From germline, CDR1 is SGHRS and CDR2 YFSETQ. The CDR3 DNA sequence: TGCGCCAGCAGCGAGACAGGGTACGGCACCATATATTTT. Translating gives CASSETGYGTIYF.

The chain joins TRBV12-5 to TRBJ1-6; possibly TRBD1 for D (5 bases). The CDR3 has 15 residues. V was shortened by 1 base and J by 8 bases, with 12 bases between the two germline ends. The germline V gene encodes CDR1 LGHNT and CDR2 FRNRAP. CDR3 coding DNA: TGTGCTAGTGGTTTGGCCCAGGGAACTCATTCACCCCTCCACTTT. Residues: CASGLAQGTHSPLHF.

The chain uses TRBV7-2 and TRBJ2-7, with a tentative D call TRBD1 (5 bases). Germline CDR1 is SGHTA and CDR2 is FQGNSA. The CDR3 contains 15 residues. The V gene lost 5 bases and the J gene lost 2 bases, with 16 bases spanning the gap. Here the CDR3 reads CASSPGRAVTYEQYF. The CDR3 region has the DNA TGTGCCAGCAGCCCGGGCAGGGCCGTTACCTACGAGCAGTACTTC.

CDR3 loop: CASSLHFSDTQYF. In DNA, the CDR3 is TGTGCCAGCAGTTTACACTTTTCAGATACGCAGTATTTT. The chain carries TRBV12-3 or TRBV12-4 and TRBJ2-3; no definite D call. This CDR3 comprises 13 residues. Trimming removed 2 bases from V and 4 bases from J, with 7 bases in between.

This rearrangement joins TRBV19 to TRBJ2-7; no reliable D call. V shed 2 bases and J shed 2 bases, with 13 bases lying between them. Looked up from germline, CDR1 is LNHDA and CDR2 is SQIVND (reference sequence). CDR3 length equals 15 residues. CDR3 sequence (DNA): TGTGCCAGTAGTATATCGAGGTTTTTACCCTACGAGCAGTACTTC. Translated: CASSISRFLPYEQYF.